The following is a T cell receptor beta chain sequence with its context. The antigen is not known. Sequencing was performed with immunoSEQ multiplex PCR; in TCRdb, only in-frame clones are kept and a portion is missing. The sample lists over 14,000 clones; roughly 70% were seen once. PBMCs were not maintained or expanded in culture before analysis. These data belong to a study of neoadjuvant anti-PD-1 for oral cavity cancer. The CDR3 covers 15 residues. The study's findings and limits: Non-responders to neoadjuvant nivolumab had significantly more clonal PBMC T cells than responders.

The clonotype originates from a person aged 35-79 years with oral cavity squamous cell carcinoma. The chain employs TRBV1 and TRBJ1-2; TRBD1, the D gene given by the table, was not confirmed from the DNA. TRBV1 is termed a pseudogene. The sample was PBMCs, taken before nivolumab (anti-PD-1) treatment. CDR3 nucleotide sequence: TGCACCAGCAGCCAAGATTCTGGACATAACTATGGCTACACCTTC. It yields the protein CTSSQDSGHNYGYTF.